This is a list of T cell receptor beta chains from one sample in a study of blood T cells in healthy people across ages. TCRdb independently ran MiXCR on the 5' RACE reads; one entry per CDR3 protein. The sample shows about 640,000 distinct CDR3 sequences, 45% to 65% of them seen only once. The specimen was blood. These TCRs come from a man aged 60 to 75 in good health. CDR3s include the opening cysteine and the closing phenylalanine or tryptophan. D genes are given only for firm matches. For some rows the clone size is stated as once, few or many, or as a class when expanded; others skip it.

CDR3 length	D gene	clone size	J gene	V gene	CDR3 DNA	CDR3 protein
13	-	-	TRBJ2-7	TRBV29-1	TGCAGCGTTGGGCCTGGGGGGAACTACGAGCAGTACTTC	CSVGPGGNYEQYF
15	-	-	TRBJ2-7	TRBV11-2	TGTGCCAGCAGCTTAGAAGGGCTTCGGGTTTACGAGCAGTACTTC	CASSLEGLRVYEQYF
12	-	-	TRBJ1-2	TRBV28	TGTGCCAGCAGTTTAACCAGGGGTGGCTACACCTTC	CASSLTRGGYTF
13	TRBD1	-	TRBJ2-7	TRBV29-1	TGCAGCGCCGGACAGGGTTACTCCTACGAGCAGTACTTC	CSAGQGYSYEQYF
14	-	-	TRBJ2-2	TRBV15	TGTGCCACCAGGGACTCCCCCTCCACCGGGGAGCTGTTTTTT	CATRDSPSTGELFF
15	TRBD1	-	TRBJ2-5	TRBV24-1	TGTGCCACCAGTGACTCCGGGACAGGAGGACGGACCCAGTACTTC	CATSDSGTGGRTQYF
14	-	-	TRBJ2-7	TRBV3-1	TGTGCCAGCAGCCAGACCCGGACGCTCTGGGAGCAGTACTTC	CASSQTRTLWEQYF
13	-	-	TRBJ2-5	TRBV9	TGTGCCAGCAGCGTAGGGGCCTGGGAGACCCAGTACTTC	CASSVGAWETQYF
14	-	-	TRBJ2-3	TRBV5-1	TGCGCCAGCAGCTTGGAAGGGGCCACAGATACGCAGTATTTT	CASSLEGATDTQYF
12	-	-	TRBJ2-3	TRBV12-3/TRBV12-4	TGTGCCAGCAGTTTACTAAGGGGTACGCAGTATTTT	CASSLLRGTQYF
14	-	few	TRBJ2-3	TRBV7-6	TGTGCCAGCAGCCGGGCAGGGTGGACAGATACGCAGTATTTT	CASSRAGWTDTQYF
13	TRBD1	-	TRBJ2-1	TRBV28	TGTGCCAGCATCGACGGGGACAGGCCGGCGAAGTTCTTC	CASIDGDRPAKFF
13	-	-	TRBJ1-4	TRBV3-1	TGTGCCAGCAGCCAAGGACGGAGTGAAAAACTGTTTTTT	CASSQGRSEKLFF
16	TRBD2	few	TRBJ2-1	TRBV20-1	TGCAGTGCTAGAGATCCCCGGACTAGCAACCACAATGAGCAGTTCTTC	CSARDPRTSNHNEQFF
14	-	few	TRBJ1-4	TRBV5-1	TGCGCCAGCAGCTTGGGTAGGACTAATGAAAAACTGTTTTTT	CASSLGRTNEKLFF
12	TRBD2	-	TRBJ2-1	TRBV12-3/TRBV12-4	TGTGCCAGCAGCTTGGGGGGGATTGAGCAGTTCTTC	CASSLGGIEQFF
14	-	few	TRBJ1-2	TRBV6-6	TGTGCCAGCAGCTTTGGACAGCCTAACTATGGCTACACCTTC	CASSFGQPNYGYTF
13	TRBD1	-	TRBJ1-2	TRBV20-1	TGCAGTGCCCCGGGACAGGTCTACGATGGCTACACCTTC	CSAPGQVYDGYTF
13	-	-	TRBJ2-1	TRBV6-2/TRBV6-3	TGTGCCAGCAGTTCCGACGGCTACAATGAGCAGTTCTTC	CASSSDGYNEQFF
17	-	-	TRBJ2-6	TRBV27	TGTGCCAGCAGTTTGTCGACAACCAGCTCTGGGGCCAACGTCCTGACTTTC	CASSLSTTSSGANVLTF
15	TRBD1	-	TRBJ1-2	TRBV7-2	TGTGCCAGCAGCGACGGACAGGGCCACTTCTATGGCTACACCTTC	CASSDGQGHFYGYTF
13	-	-	TRBJ2-5	TRBV20-1	TGCAGTGGAGGGCAGGGGAACCAAGAGACCCAGTACTTC	CSGGQGNQETQYF
15	-	-	TRBJ2-3	TRBV14	TGTGCCAGCAGCCTCAGGGGGGGCATCACAGATACGCAGTATTTT	CASSLRGGITDTQYF
15	-	once	TRBJ2-6	TRBV2	TGTGCCAGCCTTGACGGCGCGGCCGGGGCCAACGTCCTGACTTTC	CASLDGAAGANVLTF
14	-	-	TRBJ2-3	TRBV6-5	TGTGCCACCGAAAAACAGGGAGAGGAAGATACGCAGTATTTT	CATEKQGEEDTQYF
10	-	few	TRBJ2-7	TRBV29-1	TGCAGCGTGACCACCCTCGGGCAGTACTTC	CSVTTLGQYF
13	-	-	TRBJ2-3	TRBV5-1	TGCGCCAGCAGCTTGGACGGCGGACGAATCGAGTATTTT	CASSLDGGRIEYF
13	-	few	TRBJ2-3	TRBV7-9	TGTGCCAGCAGCTTACCGAACGCAGATACGCAGTATTTT	CASSLPNADTQYF
16	TRBD1	few	TRBJ2-7	TRBV4-1	TGCGCCAGCAGCCAAGTTGGGACAGGGACCTCCTACGAGCAGTACTTC	CASSQVGTGTSYEQYF
20	TRBD2	few	TRBJ2-3	TRBV28	TGTGCCAGCTCCCCTTTCTATAAGGTGACTAGCGGGTTGTCGTCAGATACGCAGTATTTT	CASSPFYKVTSGLSSDTQYF
12	-	-	TRBJ1-1	TRBV5-1	TGCGCCAGCAGCTCCGATTGGGGGCCAGCTTTCTTT	CASSSDWGPAFF
13	-	once	TRBJ2-1	TRBV5-1	TGCGCCAGCAGCCCCAGCGGTAACAATGAGCAGTTCTTC	CASSPSGNNEQFF
16	-	-	TRBJ2-4	TRBV21-1	TGTGCCAGCAGCAAGGGTGTGGGGGGGCCCAAAAACATTCAGTACTTC	CASSKGVGGPKNIQYF
14	TRBD1	few	TRBJ1-2	TRBV6-1	TGTGCCACCAAGACAGGGGGCTTAGGATATGGCTACACCTTC	CATKTGGLGYGYTF
12	TRBD1	-	TRBJ2-7	TRBV29-1	TGCAGCGTGGGACAGGGGCCCAACGAGCAGTACTTC	CSVGQGPNEQYF
19	TRBD2	few	TRBJ2-1	TRBV7-8	TGTGCCAGCAGCGGCCGACTAGCGGGGGGACTGTTGTCCTACAATGAGCAGTTCTTC	CASSGRLAGGLLSYNEQFF
14	-	few	TRBJ2-4	TRBV9	TGTGCCAGCAGCGTAGACTGGGGGCAAAACATTCAGTACTTC	CASSVDWGQNIQYF
14	-	few	TRBJ2-5	TRBV11-2	TGTGCCAGCAGCCCCACATCCCTTCAAGAGACCCAGTACTTC	CASSPTSLQETQYF
15	-	-	TRBJ2-5	TRBV5-6	TGTGCCAGCAGCTTGCTGGGGGGCAAACAAGAGACCCAGTACTTC	CASSLLGGKQETQYF
17	TRBD1	-	TRBJ2-1	TRBV11-3	TGTGCCAGCAGCTACGGGACAGGGGGCATGGACTTCAATGAGCAGTTCTTC	CASSYGTGGMDFNEQFF
14	TRBD1	-	TRBJ1-4	TRBV27	TGTGCCAGCAGGTCGACAGGGGGCTATGAAAAACTGTTTTTT	CASRSTGGYEKLFF
16	-	few	TRBJ2-1	TRBV7-2	TGTGCCAGCAGCAGGAGCATAGGGGGGCCCTGGAATGAGCAGTTCTTC	CASSRSIGGPWNEQFF
13	-	-	TRBJ1-5	TRBV7-2	TGTGCCAGCGCACCGCAGGCGAATCAGCCCCAGCATTTT	CASAPQANQPQHF
14	-	few	TRBJ2-5	TRBV5-1	TGCGCCAGCAGCTCGCCCCAGGGGAGGGAGACCCAGTACTTC	CASSSPQGRETQYF
14	TRBD2	once	TRBJ2-1	TRBV4-2	TGTGCCAGCGGATCTAGCGGGAGATACAATGAGCAGTTCTTC	CASGSSGRYNEQFF
15	TRBD2	-	TRBJ2-5	TRBV20-1	TGCAGTGCCAAAACGACTAGCGGGGGACAAGAGACCCAGTACTTC	CSAKTTSGGQETQYF
15	-	few	TRBJ2-1	TRBV5-1	TGCGCCAGCAGCTTGGAGGTAGGGTCCTACAATGAGCAGTTCTTC	CASSLEVGSYNEQFF
15	-	-	TRBJ1-1	TRBV20-1	TGCAGTGCTGGCCAAGGGGGACGATGGAACACTGAAGCTTTCTTT	CSAGQGGRWNTEAFF
14	-	few	TRBJ2-1	TRBV20-1	TGCAGTGCCGTCGTCGGGGGTTCCTACAATGAGCAGTTCTTC	CSAVVGGSYNEQFF
15	-	-	TRBJ1-5	TRBV12-3/TRBV12-4	TGTGCCAGCAGAAACACGGACAGCGGCAATCAGCCCCAGCATTTT	CASRNTDSGNQPQHF
15	TRBD2	-	TRBJ2-7	TRBV3-1	TGTGCCAGCAGCCAAGCGCTAGCGGGGTTCAATGAGCAGTACTTC	CASSQALAGFNEQYF
15	-	-	TRBJ2-6	TRBV11-2	TGTGCCAGCAGCTTTTTCGGAAGGGGGGCCAACGTCCTGACTTTC	CASSFFGRGANVLTF
14	-	-	TRBJ2-3	TRBV3-1	TGTGCCAGCAGCCAAGCTGATATCACAGATACGCAGTATTTT	CASSQADITDTQYF
14	TRBD1	many	TRBJ1-2	TRBV7-2	TGTGCCAGCAGCTCCGCCGGGACAGCCTATGGCTACACCTTC	CASSSAGTAYGYTF
15	-	few	TRBJ2-5	TRBV9	TGTGCCAGCAGCGTACTAGCGACAATACAAGAGACCCAGTACTTC	CASSVLATIQETQYF
13	-	-	TRBJ1-4	TRBV20-1	TGCAGTGCTAGACACAGCTATAATGAAAAACTGTTTTTT	CSARHSYNEKLFF
13	-	-	TRBJ2-7	TRBV6-1	TGTGCCAGCAGTGACCCGGACACGAACGAGCAGTACTTC	CASSDPDTNEQYF
14	TRBD1	-	TRBJ1-3	TRBV12-3/TRBV12-4	TGTGCCAGCACCGGGACAGGGAGTGGGTACACCATATATTTT	CASTGTGSGYTIYF
14	TRBD1	-	TRBJ2-7	TRBV5-1	TGCGCCAGCAGCGTGCGACAGGGGCTGGACGAGCAGTACTTC	CASSVRQGLDEQYF
14	TRBD1	-	TRBJ2-5	TRBV4-1	TGCGCCAGCAGCCCCGGGGACAGGGAAGAGATCCAGTACTTC	CASSPGDREEIQYF